This paragraph reports one TCR beta chain. Its antigen is currently unknown. The CDR3 is 14 amino acids. V lost 0 bases to trimming and J lost 9 bases, with 15 bases between them. Germline-derived CDR1 and CDR2 are GTSNPN and SVGIG (reference sequence). TCRdb independently ran MiXCR on the RT-PCR reads; one entry per CDR3 protein. The sample holds 550,000 to 650,000 distinct CDR3 sequences; roughly 12% are singletons and the top ten take roughly a tenth. These data are taken from a study of response to subunit inactivated influenza vaccine. Study findings and constraints: With each seasonal influenza vaccination, the authors suggested, few new T cells are recruited.

The sequences come from PBMCs from blood, collected on the day of vaccination. The receptor's source is a man aged 50-59 years who received an inactivated influenza vaccine. The genes are TRBV30 and TRBJ2-1; D call uncertain. The chain's CDR3 is CAWSVPPQRVEQFF. For the CDR3, the DNA is TGTGCCTGGAGTGTACCCCCCCAACGGGTTGAGCAGTTCTTC.